This TCR beta chain was identified during a study of shared clonotypes between healthy human individuals. Overall study: Those who served as donors were a couple of women and a few men between the ages of 18 and 49.

Study findings and constraints: The researchers took only blood, and tissue repertoires probably look different. All-four-donor shared clonotypes had higher generation probabilities than non-shared clonotypes did.

V lost 4 bases and J lost 6, with 15 bases in between. The CDR3 spans 14 residues. Germline V gene sequence: CDR1 MRHNA, CDR2 SNTAGT. Roughly 210 ng DNA, around 30,000 T cell genomes, went into each sorted-subset replicate PCR. Sequenced by immunoSEQ multiplex PCR; TCRdb stores in-frame clones only, minus some. The repertoire holds hundreds of thousands of clones, 60% to 75% seen once, with around 2% in the top ten. This clone appeared a few times. Its antigen is still unknown. The TCR was taken from a woman aged 25 to 39 in good health. The gene calls are TRBV6-4 and TRBJ1-1, with a tentative D call TRBD1 (6 bases). The sequencing sample was made of memory CD4+ T cells sorted from blood. Subset reported: CD45RA-negative fraction. As DNA, the CDR3 is TGTGCCAGCAGTGTGGGGACAACAGGCGCTGAAGCTTTCTTT. Its protein is CASSVGTTGAEAFF.